The rows below give T cell receptor beta chains drawn from one sample of a study of T cells in Graves' hyperthyroidism and ophthalmopathy. TCRdb independently ran MiXCR on the multiplex PCR reads; one entry per CDR3 protein. The sample includes around 690,000 distinct CDR3 sequences, around a sixth of them seen just once. The source material was blood. These receptors all stem from a man between 50 and 59 years old with Graves' hyperthyroidism. Each CDR3 is given with its conserved first and last residue. Fields, in order: J gene, V gene, D gene, clone size, CDR3 DNA, CDR3 protein. The D gene is left open where the match is weak. Some rows mark clone size as missing; the rest say once, few, many or name a class of expanded clone.

J: TRBJ2-7; V: TRBV25-1; D: -; size: few; DNA: TGTGCCAGCAGTGAAAGGGGGTATTACGAGCAGTACTTC; CDR3: CASSERGYYEQYF
J: TRBJ1-1; V: TRBV2; D: -; size: -; DNA: TGTGCCAGCAGGGTATCGGGGGGCTCGAACACTGAAGCTTTCTTT; CDR3: CASRVSGGSNTEAFF
J: TRBJ2-7; V: TRBV27; D: -; size: many; DNA: TGTGCCAGCAGTTTATCCATTCGGTTTGACGAGCAGTACTTC; CDR3: CASSLSIRFDEQYF
J: TRBJ2-5; V: TRBV5-1; D: TRBD2; size: -; DNA: TGCGCCAGCAGACTGACGTTTCTTGGGACTAGCGGGATCAACCTGGAGACCCATTACTTC; CDR3: CASRLTFLGTSGINLETHYF
J: TRBJ2-5; V: TRBV11-2; D: TRBD2; size: many; DNA: TGTGCCAGCAGAACCACGGGGGGAGTTCAAGAGACCCAGTACTTC; CDR3: CASRTTGGVQETQYF
J: TRBJ1-1; V: TRBV10-3; D: -; size: many; DNA: TGTGCCATCAGTGGGACAGAGATGGAGACTGAAGCTTTCTTT; CDR3: CAISGTEMETEAFF
J: TRBJ2-3; V: TRBV5-1; D: TRBD2; size: many; DNA: TGCGCCAGCAGCCTCAGCGGGAGTTCGGCAGATACGCAGTATTTT; CDR3: CASSLSGSSADTQYF
J: TRBJ1-5; V: TRBV27; D: -; size: many; DNA: TGTGCCAGCACCCCGTCTAGGAGTCAGCCCCAGCATTTT; CDR3: CASTPSRSQPQHF
J: TRBJ2-1; V: TRBV5-5; D: TRBD1; size: -; DNA: TGTGCCAGCAGCATGACAGGGTGGAATGAGCAGTTCTTC; CDR3: CASSMTGWNEQFF
J: TRBJ2-1; V: TRBV20-1; D: TRBD2; size: many; DNA: TGCAGTGCTAGTTTGTCGGCTAGCGGGAACAATGAGCAGTTCTTC; CDR3: CSASLSASGNNEQFF
J: TRBJ2-7; V: TRBV30; D: -; size: -; DNA: TGTGCCTGGGGCCTCGGGGCACCTACCTACGAGCAGTACTTC; CDR3: CAWGLGAPTYEQYF
J: TRBJ1-6; V: TRBV10-3; D: -; size: many; DNA: TGTGCCATCAGCGCAACAGGGTTGGGCCTCCACTTT; CDR3: CAISATGLGLHF
J: TRBJ2-5; V: TRBV4-1; D: -; size: few; DNA: TGCGCCAGCAGCCAGGAGACCGGGACGGTGTACCAAGAGACCCAGTACTTC; CDR3: CASSQETGTVYQETQYF
J: TRBJ2-5; V: TRBV24-1; D: -; size: -; DNA: TGTGCCACCAGTGATTCAACAGGGTTCGAGACCCAGTACTTC; CDR3: CATSDSTGFETQYF
J: TRBJ2-5; V: TRBV12-3/TRBV12-4; D: TRBD2; size: many; DNA: TGTGCCAGCGGGGGGGGTGATCTGAGGACCCAGTACTTC; CDR3: CASGGGDLRTQYF
J: TRBJ2-1; V: TRBV5-1; D: -; size: many; DNA: TGCGCCAGCAGAAACGCAGGGGGGCACAATGAGCAGTTCTTC; CDR3: CASRNAGGHNEQFF
J: TRBJ1-4; V: TRBV28; D: TRBD1; size: few; DNA: TGTGCCAGCAGTCCTGGGACAGGGAGAGGCGGATTGTTTTTT; CDR3: CASSPGTGRGGLFF
J: TRBJ2-7; V: TRBV20-1; D: TRBD1; size: few; DNA: TGCAGTGCTAGAGATGACAGGGGCTACTCCTACGAGCAGTACTTC; CDR3: CSARDDRGYSYEQYF
J: TRBJ1-4; V: TRBV2; D: TRBD1; size: -; DNA: TGTGCCAGCAGTGAAGTTCGGACAGGGAGTGAAAAACTGTTTTTT; CDR3: CASSEVRTGSEKLFF
J: TRBJ1-6; V: TRBV20-1; D: -; size: few; DNA: TGCAGTGCTAGAGATCTAGAGGGGGTGAATTCACCCCTCCACTTT; CDR3: CSARDLEGVNSPLHF
J: TRBJ1-5; V: TRBV27; D: -; size: many; DNA: TGTGCCAGCAGAGACTATTACATCCCACCTATAGGCAACAATCAGCCCCAGCATTTT; CDR3: CASRDYYIPPIGNNQPQHF
J: TRBJ2-3; V: TRBV6-1; D: TRBD2; size: few; DNA: TGTGCCAGCACCCCGTGGGCTAGCGGGGGGGGCACAGATACGCAGTATTTT; CDR3: CASTPWASGGGTDTQYF
J: TRBJ2-1; V: TRBV28; D: TRBD2; size: many; DNA: TGTGCCAGCAGCCCTGGGACTAGCGGGAGCGGCTCCTACAATGAGCAGTTCTTC; CDR3: CASSPGTSGSGSYNEQFF
J: TRBJ2-3; V: TRBV30; D: TRBD2; size: many; DNA: TGTGCCTGGAATAAGCGGGAGTCAGATACGCAGTATTTT; CDR3: CAWNKRESDTQYF
J: TRBJ2-3; V: TRBV6-2/TRBV6-3; D: -; size: -; DNA: TGTGCCAGCACCCGGCACCGGGACAGCACAGATACGCAGTATTTT; CDR3: CASTRHRDSTDTQYF
J: TRBJ2-1; V: TRBV20-1; D: -; size: many; DNA: TGCAGTGCTAGAGATTACAGGGTATCCTACAATGAGCAGTTCTTC; CDR3: CSARDYRVSYNEQFF
J: TRBJ2-7; V: TRBV30; D: TRBD1; size: few; DNA: TGTGCCTGGAGACTGACAGGGGGCCACGAGCAGTACTTC; CDR3: CAWRLTGGHEQYF
J: TRBJ2-2; V: TRBV12-3/TRBV12-4; D: TRBD1; size: -; DNA: TGTGCCAGCAGTCCACGACAGGGTAGTTCGTACACCGGGGAGCTGTTTTTT; CDR3: CASSPRQGSSYTGELFF
J: TRBJ2-7; V: TRBV29-1; D: -; size: few; DNA: TGCAGCGTTGAATCCCGGCTAGCTCACTCCTACGAGCAGTACTTC; CDR3: CSVESRLAHSYEQYF
J: TRBJ2-7; V: TRBV6-1; D: -; size: many; DNA: TGTGCCAGCAGTGCGGGCTCCTACGAGCAGTACTTC; CDR3: CASSAGSYEQYF
J: TRBJ2-2; V: TRBV5-1; D: TRBD2; size: few; DNA: TGCGCCAGCAGCCCGGAGGTCGGCGGGAGGGGCGTCGGGGAGCTGTTTTTT; CDR3: CASSPEVGGRGVGELFF
J: TRBJ2-5; V: TRBV29-1; D: -; size: many; DNA: TGCAGCGTTAAACGGGGAGAGACCCAGTACTTC; CDR3: CSVKRGETQYF
J: TRBJ2-5; V: TRBV20-1; D: -; size: -; DNA: TGCAGTGCTAGAGATCTGGGCTCCCAAGAGACCCAGTACTTC; CDR3: CSARDLGSQETQYF
J: TRBJ2-1; V: TRBV9; D: TRBD2; size: few; DNA: TGTGCCAGCAGCGTAGCTATTAAGGCTAGCGGGAGCGATGAGCAGTTCTTC; CDR3: CASSVAIKASGSDEQFF
J: TRBJ1-2; V: TRBV3-1; D: TRBD1; size: many; DNA: TGTGCCAGCAGTGACAGGGGGAGTAACTATGGCTACACCTTC; CDR3: CASSDRGSNYGYTF
J: TRBJ1-1; V: TRBV12-3/TRBV12-4; D: -; size: many; DNA: TGTGCCAGCAGTTGGGCCCCCGGGACGATCGATGGGAACACTGAAGCTTTCTTT; CDR3: CASSWAPGTIDGNTEAFF
J: TRBJ2-3; V: TRBV5-1; D: TRBD2; size: -; DNA: TGCGCCAGCAGCACAGGACTAGCGGGAAACACAGATACGCAGTATTTT; CDR3: CASSTGLAGNTDTQYF
J: TRBJ1-5; V: TRBV27; D: TRBD1; size: many; DNA: TGTGCCAGCAGTCCCTCCGGGACAGGGAATCATCAGCCCCAGCATTTT; CDR3: CASSPSGTGNHQPQHF
J: TRBJ1-6; V: TRBV6-1; D: TRBD1; size: few; DNA: TGTGCCAGCCGAAAATGGGACAGGGATAATTCACCCCTCCACTTT; CDR3: CASRKWDRDNSPLHF
J: TRBJ1-2; V: TRBV27; D: -; size: once; DNA: TGTGCCAGCAGCCTATACAAGGGACGGAGCTATGGCTACACCTTC; CDR3: CASSLYKGRSYGYTF
J: TRBJ1-5; V: TRBV28; D: -; size: many; DNA: TGTGCCAGCAGTTTCGGCGGCCAGTTTGGGCAGCCCCAGCATTTT; CDR3: CASSFGGQFGQPQHF
J: TRBJ2-2; V: TRBV3-1; D: -; size: -; DNA: TGTGCCAGCAGCCAAGACAGACAAAACACCGGGGAGCTGTTTTTT; CDR3: CASSQDRQNTGELFF
J: TRBJ2-1; V: TRBV6-2/TRBV6-3; D: -; size: -; DNA: TGTGCCAGCAGAACCGAGGTTGACAGGAATGAGCAGTTCTTC; CDR3: CASRTEVDRNEQFF
J: TRBJ2-7; V: TRBV2; D: TRBD2; size: many; DNA: TGTGCCAGCACCACAAGCGGGAGCCCCTACGAGCAGTACTTC; CDR3: CASTTSGSPYEQYF
J: TRBJ1-5; V: TRBV12-3/TRBV12-4; D: -; size: -; DNA: TGTGCCAGCAGTTTAGGGACAGCAGCCGGGCGGCAGCCCCAGCATTTT; CDR3: CASSLGTAAGRQPQHF
J: TRBJ2-2; V: TRBV29-1; D: TRBD1; size: -; DNA: TGCAGCGTTGATAACGGGACAGGGGACACCGGGGAGCTGTTTTTT; CDR3: CSVDNGTGDTGELFF